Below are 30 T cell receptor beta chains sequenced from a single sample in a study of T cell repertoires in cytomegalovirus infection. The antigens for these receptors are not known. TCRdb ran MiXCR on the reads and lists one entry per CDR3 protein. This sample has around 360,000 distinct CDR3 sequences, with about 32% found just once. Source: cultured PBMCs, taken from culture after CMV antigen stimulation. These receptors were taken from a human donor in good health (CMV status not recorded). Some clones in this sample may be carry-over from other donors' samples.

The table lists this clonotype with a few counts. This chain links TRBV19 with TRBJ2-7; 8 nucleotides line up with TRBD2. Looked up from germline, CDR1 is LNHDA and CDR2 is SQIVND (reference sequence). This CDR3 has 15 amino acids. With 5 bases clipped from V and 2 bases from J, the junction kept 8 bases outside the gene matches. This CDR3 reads CASSVRSGRTYEQYF. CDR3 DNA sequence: TGTGCCAGTAGTGTAAGAAGCGGGAGAACCTACGAGCAGTACTTC.

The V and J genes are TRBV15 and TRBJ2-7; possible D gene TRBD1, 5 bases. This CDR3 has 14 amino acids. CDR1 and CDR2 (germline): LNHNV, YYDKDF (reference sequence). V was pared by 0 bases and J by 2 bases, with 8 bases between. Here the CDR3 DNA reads TGTGCCACCAGCAGAGATCCAGGGACCTACGAGCAGTACTTC. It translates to CATSRDPGTYEQYF. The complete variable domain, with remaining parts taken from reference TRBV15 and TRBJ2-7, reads DAMVIQNPRYQVTQFGKPVTLSCSQTLNHNVMYWYQQKSSQAPKLLFHYYDKDFNNEADTPDNFQSRRPNTSFCFLDIRSPGLGDTAMYLCATSRDPGTYEQYFGPGTRLTVT.

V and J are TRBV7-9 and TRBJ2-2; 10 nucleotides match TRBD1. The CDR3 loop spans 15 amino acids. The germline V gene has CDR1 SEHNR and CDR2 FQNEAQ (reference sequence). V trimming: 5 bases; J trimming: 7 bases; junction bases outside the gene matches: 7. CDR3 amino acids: CASSPRQGAGGELFF. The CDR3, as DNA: TGTGCCAGCAGCCCTCGACAGGGGGCCGGCGGGGAGCTGTTTTTT.

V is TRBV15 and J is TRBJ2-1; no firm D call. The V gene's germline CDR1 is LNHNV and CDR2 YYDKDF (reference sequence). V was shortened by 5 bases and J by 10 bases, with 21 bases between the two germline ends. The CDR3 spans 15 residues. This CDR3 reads CATSLKIRSFDEQFF. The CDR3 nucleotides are TGTGCCACCAGCCTAAAAATAAGGAGTTTTGACGAGCAGTTCTTC.

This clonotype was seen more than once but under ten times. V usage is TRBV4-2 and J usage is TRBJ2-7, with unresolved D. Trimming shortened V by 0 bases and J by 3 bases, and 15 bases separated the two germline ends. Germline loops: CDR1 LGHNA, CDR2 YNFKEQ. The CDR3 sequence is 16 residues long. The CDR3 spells CASSQDAAGLDYEQYF. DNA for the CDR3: TGTGCCAGCAGCCAAGATGCAGCAGGCTTGGACTACGAGCAGTACTTC.

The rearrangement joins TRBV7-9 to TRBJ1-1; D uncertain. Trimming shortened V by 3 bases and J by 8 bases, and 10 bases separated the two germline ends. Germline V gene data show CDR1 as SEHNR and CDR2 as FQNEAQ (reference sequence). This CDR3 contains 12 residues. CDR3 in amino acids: CASSFPGGEAFF. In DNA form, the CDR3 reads TGTGCCAGCAGCTTCCCCGGTGGGGAAGCTTTCTTT. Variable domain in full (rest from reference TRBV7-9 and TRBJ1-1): DTGVSQNPRHKITKRGQNVTFRCDPISEHNRLYWYRQTLGQGPEFLTYFQNEAQLEKSRLLSDRFSAERPKGSFSTLEIQRTEQGDSAMYLCASSFPGGEAFFGQGTRLTVV.

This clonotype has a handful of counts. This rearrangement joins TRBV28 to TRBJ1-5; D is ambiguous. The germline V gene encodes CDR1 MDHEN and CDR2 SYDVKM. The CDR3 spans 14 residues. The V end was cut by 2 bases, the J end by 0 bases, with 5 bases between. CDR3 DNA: TGTGCCAGCAGTTTACAGGATAGCAATCAGCCCCAGCATTTT. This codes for CASSLQDSNQPQHF.

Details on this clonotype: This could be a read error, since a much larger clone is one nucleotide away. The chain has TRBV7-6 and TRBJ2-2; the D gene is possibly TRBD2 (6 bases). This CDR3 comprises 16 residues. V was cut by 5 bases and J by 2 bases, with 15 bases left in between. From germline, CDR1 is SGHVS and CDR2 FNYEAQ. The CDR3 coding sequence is TGTGCCAGCAGCCGCCGGGACTGGATAAACACCGGGGAGCTGTTTTTT. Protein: CASSRRDWINTGELFF.

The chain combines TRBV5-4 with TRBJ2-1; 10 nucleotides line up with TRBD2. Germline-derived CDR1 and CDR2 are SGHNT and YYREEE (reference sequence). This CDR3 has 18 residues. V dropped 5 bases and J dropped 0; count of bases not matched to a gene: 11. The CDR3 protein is CASSSGLAFSSSYNEQFF. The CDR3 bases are TGTGCCAGCAGTTCGGGACTAGCGTTTTCGAGCTCCTACAATGAGCAGTTCTTC.

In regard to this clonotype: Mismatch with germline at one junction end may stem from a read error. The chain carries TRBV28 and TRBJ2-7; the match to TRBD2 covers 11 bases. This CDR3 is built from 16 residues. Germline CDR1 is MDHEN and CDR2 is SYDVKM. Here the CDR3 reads CASSTPSSGGYYEQHF. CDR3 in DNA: TGTGCCAGCAGTACTCCTTCTAGCGGGGGGTACTACGAGCAGCACTTC. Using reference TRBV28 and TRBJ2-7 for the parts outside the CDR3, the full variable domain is DVKVTQSSRYLVKRTGEKVFLECVQDMDHENMFWYRQDPGLGLRLIYFSYDVKMKEKGDIPEGYSVSREKKERFSLILESASTNQTSMYLCASSTPSSGGYYEQHFGPGTRLTVT.

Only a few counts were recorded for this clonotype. CDR3 sequence: CASSFRQGRTGELFF. CDR3 bases: TGTGCCAGCAGTTTTCGGCAGGGTCGCACCGGGGAGCTGTTTTTT. J is TRBJ2-2 and V is TRBV12-3 or TRBV12-4, with a possible D match to TRBD1 (5 bases). V lost 3 bases to trimming and J lost 4 bases, with 12 bases between them. This CDR3 is built from 15 residues.

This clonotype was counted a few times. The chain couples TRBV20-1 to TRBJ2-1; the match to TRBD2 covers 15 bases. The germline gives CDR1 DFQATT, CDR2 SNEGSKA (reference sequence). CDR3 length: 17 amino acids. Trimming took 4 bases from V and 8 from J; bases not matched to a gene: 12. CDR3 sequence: CSAITGTSGRRGDEQFF. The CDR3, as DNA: TGCAGTGCTATAACCGGGACTAGCGGGAGGAGGGGCGATGAGCAGTTCTTC.

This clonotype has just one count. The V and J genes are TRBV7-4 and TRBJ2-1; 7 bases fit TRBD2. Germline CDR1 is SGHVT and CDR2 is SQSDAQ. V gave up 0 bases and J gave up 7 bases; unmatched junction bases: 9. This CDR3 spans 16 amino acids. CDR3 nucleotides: TGTGCCAGCAGCTTAGCGGGGAGGGGCTCCATTAATGAGCAGTTCTTC. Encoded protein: CASSLAGRGSINEQFF.

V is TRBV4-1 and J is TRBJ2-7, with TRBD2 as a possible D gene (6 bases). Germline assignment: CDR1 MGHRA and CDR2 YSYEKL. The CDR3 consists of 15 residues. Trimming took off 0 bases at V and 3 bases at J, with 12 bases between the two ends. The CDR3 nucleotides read TGCGCCAGCAGCCAAGATGGGGGGAGCTACTACGAGCAGTACTTC. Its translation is CASSQDGGSYYEQYF.

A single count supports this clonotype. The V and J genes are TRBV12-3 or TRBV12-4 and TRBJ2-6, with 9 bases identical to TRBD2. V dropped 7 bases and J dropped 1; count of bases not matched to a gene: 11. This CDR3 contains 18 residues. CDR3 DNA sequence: TGTGCCAGCACTTGGCTAGCGGGACGTACGTCTGGGGCCAACGTCCTGACTTTC. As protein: CASTWLAGRTSGANVLTF.

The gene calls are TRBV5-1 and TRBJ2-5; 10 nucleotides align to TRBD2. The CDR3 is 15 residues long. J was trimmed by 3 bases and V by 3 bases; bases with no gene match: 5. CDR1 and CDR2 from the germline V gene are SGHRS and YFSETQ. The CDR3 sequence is CASSSPLAGEETQYF. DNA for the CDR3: TGCGCCAGCAGCTCGCCGCTAGCGGGAGAAGAGACCCAGTACTTC.

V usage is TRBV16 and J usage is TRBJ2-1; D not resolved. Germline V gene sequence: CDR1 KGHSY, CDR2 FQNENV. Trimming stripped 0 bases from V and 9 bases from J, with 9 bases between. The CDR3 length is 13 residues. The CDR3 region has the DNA TGTGCCAGCAGCCAATCCCCCTGGGGTGAGCAGTTCTTC. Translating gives CASSQSPWGEQFF.

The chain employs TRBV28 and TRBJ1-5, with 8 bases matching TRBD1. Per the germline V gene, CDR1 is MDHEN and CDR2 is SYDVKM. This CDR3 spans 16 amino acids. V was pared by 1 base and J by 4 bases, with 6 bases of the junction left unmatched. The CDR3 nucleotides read TGTGCCAGCAGTTTATCGTCAGGGGGCGGGAATCAGCCCCAGCATTTT. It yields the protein CASSLSSGGGNQPQHF.

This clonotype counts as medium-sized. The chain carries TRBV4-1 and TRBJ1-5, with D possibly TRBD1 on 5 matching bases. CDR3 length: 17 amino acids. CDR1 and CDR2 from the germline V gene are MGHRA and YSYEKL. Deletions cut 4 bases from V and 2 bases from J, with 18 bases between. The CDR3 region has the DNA TGCGCCAGCAGCCTAGTCCGCTCTGGGGGGGGCAATCAGCCCCAGCATTTT. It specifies CASSLVRSGGGNQPQHF.

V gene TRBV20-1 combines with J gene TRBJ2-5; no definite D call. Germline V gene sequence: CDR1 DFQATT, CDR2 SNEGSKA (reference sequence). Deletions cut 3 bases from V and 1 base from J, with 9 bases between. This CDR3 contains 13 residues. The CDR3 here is CSASQVVQETQYF. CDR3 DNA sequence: TGCAGTGCTAGTCAGGTGGTCCAAGAGACCCAGTACTTC.

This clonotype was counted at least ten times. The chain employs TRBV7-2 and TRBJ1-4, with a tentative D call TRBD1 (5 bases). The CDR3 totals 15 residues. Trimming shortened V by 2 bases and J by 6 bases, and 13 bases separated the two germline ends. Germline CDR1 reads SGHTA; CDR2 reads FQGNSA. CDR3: CASSLSPRADEKLFF. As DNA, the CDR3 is TGTGCCAGCAGCTTATCCCCCAGGGCGGATGAAAAACTGTTTTTT.

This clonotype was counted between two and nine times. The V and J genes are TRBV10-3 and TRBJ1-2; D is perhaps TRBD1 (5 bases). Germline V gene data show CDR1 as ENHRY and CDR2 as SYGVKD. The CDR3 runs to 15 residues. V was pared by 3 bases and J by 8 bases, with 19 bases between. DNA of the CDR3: TGTGCCATCAGTGATGCGGGACTCCGCTCTCAAGGCTACACCTTC. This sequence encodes CAISDAGLRSQGYTF.

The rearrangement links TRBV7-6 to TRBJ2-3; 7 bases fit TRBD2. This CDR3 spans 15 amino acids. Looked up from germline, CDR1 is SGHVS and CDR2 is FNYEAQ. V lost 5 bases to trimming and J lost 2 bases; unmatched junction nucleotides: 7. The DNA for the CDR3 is TGTGCCAGCAGCCTCGAGCGGGATTACACAGATACGCAGTATTTT. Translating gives CASSLERDYTDTQYF.

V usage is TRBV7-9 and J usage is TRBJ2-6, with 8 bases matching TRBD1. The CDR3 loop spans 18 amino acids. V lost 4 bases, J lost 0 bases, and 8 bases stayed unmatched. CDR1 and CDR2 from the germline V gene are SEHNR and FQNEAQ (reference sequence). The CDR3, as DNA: TGTGCCAGCAGCTCGTTCGGACAGGGCGGCTCTGGGGCCAACGTCCTGACTTTC. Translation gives CASSSFGQGGSGANVLTF.

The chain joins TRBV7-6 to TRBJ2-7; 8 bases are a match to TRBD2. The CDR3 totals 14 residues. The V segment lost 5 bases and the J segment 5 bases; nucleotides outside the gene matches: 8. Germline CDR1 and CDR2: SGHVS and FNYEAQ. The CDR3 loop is CASSLREGDNEQYF. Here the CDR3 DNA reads TGTGCCAGCAGCCTTCGGGAGGGGGACAACGAGCAGTACTTC.

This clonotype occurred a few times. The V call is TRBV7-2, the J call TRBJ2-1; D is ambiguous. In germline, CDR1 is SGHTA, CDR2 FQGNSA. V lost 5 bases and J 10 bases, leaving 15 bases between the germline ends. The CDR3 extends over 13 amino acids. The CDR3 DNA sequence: TGTGCCAGCAGCCCACTTGAGTTGGACGAGCAGTTCTTC. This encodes CASSPLELDEQFF.

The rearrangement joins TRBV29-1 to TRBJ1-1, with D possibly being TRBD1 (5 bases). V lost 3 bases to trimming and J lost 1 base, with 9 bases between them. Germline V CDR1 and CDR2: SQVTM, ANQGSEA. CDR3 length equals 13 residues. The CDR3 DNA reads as TGCAGCGTTGAGGCAGGACAGAACACTGAAGCTTTCTTT. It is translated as CSVEAGQNTEAFF.

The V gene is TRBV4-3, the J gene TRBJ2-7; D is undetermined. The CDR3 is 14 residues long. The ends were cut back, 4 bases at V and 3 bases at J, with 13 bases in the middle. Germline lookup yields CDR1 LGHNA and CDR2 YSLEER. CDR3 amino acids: CASSLFDLFYEQYF. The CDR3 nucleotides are TGCGCCAGCAGCCTATTCGACCTTTTCTACGAGCAGTACTTC.

This CDR3 is CASSPRDVPIEAFF. Here the CDR3 DNA reads TGTGCCAGCAGTCCCAGAGACGTCCCTATTGAAGCTTTCTTT. V and J are TRBV6-1 and TRBJ1-1; D is ambiguous. The germline V gene has CDR1 MNHNS and CDR2 SASEGT. The V gene lost 5 bases and the J gene lost 7 bases, with 17 bases spanning the gap. This CDR3 comprises 14 residues.

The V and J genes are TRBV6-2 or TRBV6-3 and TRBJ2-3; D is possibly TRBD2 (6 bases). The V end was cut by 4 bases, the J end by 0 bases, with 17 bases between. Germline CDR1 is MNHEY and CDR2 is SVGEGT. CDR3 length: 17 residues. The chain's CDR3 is CASSSGEGLVSTDTQYF. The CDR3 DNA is TGTGCCAGCAGTTCGGGGGAAGGCTTAGTTAGCACAGATACGCAGTATTTT.